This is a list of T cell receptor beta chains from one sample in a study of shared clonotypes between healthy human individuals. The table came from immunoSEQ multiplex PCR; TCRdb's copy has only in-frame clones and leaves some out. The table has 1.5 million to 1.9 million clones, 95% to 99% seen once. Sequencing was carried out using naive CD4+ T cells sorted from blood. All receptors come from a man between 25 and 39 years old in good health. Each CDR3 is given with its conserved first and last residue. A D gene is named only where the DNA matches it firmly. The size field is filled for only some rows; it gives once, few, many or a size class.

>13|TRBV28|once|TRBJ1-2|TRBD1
CASVSTGPYGYTF
TGTGCCAGCGTTTCGACAGGGCCCTATGGCTACACCTTC
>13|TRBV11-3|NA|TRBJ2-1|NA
CASSPRGGGEQFF
TGTGCCAGCAGCCCCAGGGGTGGAGGTGAGCAGTTCTTC
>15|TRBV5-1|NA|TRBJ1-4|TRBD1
CASSLVQGAGEKLFF
TGCGCCAGCAGCTTGGTCCAGGGGGCAGGGGAAAAACTGTTTTTT
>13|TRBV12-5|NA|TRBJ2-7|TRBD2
CASGSLAGGEQYF
TGTGCTAGTGGGTCGCTAGCGGGAGGCGAGCAGTACTTC
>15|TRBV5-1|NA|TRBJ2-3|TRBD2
CASSPGTSGTDTQYF
TGCGCCAGCAGCCCCGGGACTAGCGGGACAGATACGCAGTATTTT
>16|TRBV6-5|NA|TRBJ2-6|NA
CASSYPQGHGANVLTF
TGTGCCAGCAGTTACCCCCAGGGTCATGGGGCCAACGTCCTGACTTTC
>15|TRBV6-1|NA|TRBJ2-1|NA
CASKPGFSSYNEQFF
TGTGCCAGCAAGCCGGGCTTTAGTTCCTACAATGAGCAGTTCTTC
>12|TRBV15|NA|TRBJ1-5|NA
CATSRDTVPQHF
TGTGCCACCAGCAGAGATACTGTTCCCCAGCATTTT
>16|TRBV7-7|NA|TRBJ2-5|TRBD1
CASSPTRQGAVETQYF
TGTGCTAGCAGCCCAACTCGACAGGGGGCGGTCGAGACCCAGTACTTC
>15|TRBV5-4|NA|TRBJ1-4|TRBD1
CASSGQGVANEKLFF
TGTGCCAGCAGCGGCCAGGGGGTGGCTAATGAAAAACTGTTTTTT
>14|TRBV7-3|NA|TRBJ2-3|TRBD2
CASSLGLGADTQYF
TGTGCCAGCAGCCTGGGACTAGGCGCTGATACGCAGTATTTT
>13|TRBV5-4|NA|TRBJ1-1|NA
CASSLAGDTEAFF
TGTGCCAGCAGCTTGGCGGGGGACACTGAAGCTTTCTTT
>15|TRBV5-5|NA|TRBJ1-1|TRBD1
CASRRTGGTAREAFF
TGTGCCAGCAGACGGACAGGGGGCACAGCAAGGGAAGCTTTCTTT
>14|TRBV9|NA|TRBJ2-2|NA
CASSVGQNTGELFF
TGTGCCAGCAGCGTAGGGCAGAACACCGGGGAGCTGTTTTTT
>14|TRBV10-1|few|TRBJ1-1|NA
CASSESGMATEAFF
TGCGCCAGCAGTGAGTCAGGGATGGCCACTGAAGCTTTCTTT
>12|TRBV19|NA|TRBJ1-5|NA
CASSILNQPQHF
TGTGCCAGTAGTATCCTCAATCAGCCCCAGCATTTT
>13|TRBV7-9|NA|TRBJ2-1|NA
CASSPRQYNEQFF
TGTGCCAGCAGCCCCAGACAGTACAATGAGCAGTTCTTC
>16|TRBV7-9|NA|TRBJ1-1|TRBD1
CASSLEAQGGRTEAFF
TGTGCCAGCAGCTTAGAGGCGCAGGGGGGGAGAACTGAAGCTTTCTTT
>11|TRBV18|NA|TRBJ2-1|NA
CASSPGHEQFF
TGTGCCAGCTCACCCGGGCATGAGCAGTTCTTC
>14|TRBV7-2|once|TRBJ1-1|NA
CASSLEAGTTEAFF
TGTGCCAGCAGCTTAGAAGCAGGGACCACTGAAGCTTTCTTT
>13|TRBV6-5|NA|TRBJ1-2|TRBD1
CASRQGRGNGYTF
TGTGCCAGCAGACAGGGGCGGGGCAATGGCTACACCTTC
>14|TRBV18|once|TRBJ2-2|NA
CASSLYRNTGELFF
TGTGCCAGCTCACTCTATAGGAACACCGGGGAGCTGTTTTTT
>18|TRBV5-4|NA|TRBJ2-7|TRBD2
CASSRSPTDSGRENEQYF
TGTGCCAGCAGCCGAAGCCCTACCGATAGCGGGAGGGAAAACGAGCAGTACTTC
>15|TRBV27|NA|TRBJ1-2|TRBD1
CASRTPDRENYGYTF
TGTGCCAGCCGAACCCCGGACAGGGAAAACTATGGCTACACCTTC
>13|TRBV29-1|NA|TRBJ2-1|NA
CSASGVTYNEQFF
TGCAGCGCCTCGGGCGTTACCTACAATGAGCAGTTCTTC
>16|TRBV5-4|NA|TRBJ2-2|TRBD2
CASSRFSGRAHGELFF
TGTGCCAGCAGCAGGTTTAGCGGGAGGGCTCACGGGGAGCTGTTTTTT
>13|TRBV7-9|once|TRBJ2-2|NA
CASSLRGSGELFF
TGTGCCAGCAGCTTAAGGGGTTCCGGGGAGCTGTTTTTT
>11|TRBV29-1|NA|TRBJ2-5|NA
CSQSVGETQYF
TGCAGCCAAAGTGTGGGAGAGACCCAGTACTTC
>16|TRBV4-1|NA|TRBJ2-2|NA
CASSQDLGSNTGELFF
TGCGCCAGCAGCCAAGATTTGGGTTCCAACACCGGGGAGCTGTTTTTT
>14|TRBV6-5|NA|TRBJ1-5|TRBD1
CASSRTGGNQPQHF
TGTGCCAGCAGCAGGACAGGGGGCAATCAGCCCCAGCATTTT
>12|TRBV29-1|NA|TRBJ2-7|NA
CSVGRTTYEQYF
TGCAGCGTGGGACGGACAACCTACGAGCAGTACTTC
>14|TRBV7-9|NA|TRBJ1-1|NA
CASSLDSMNTEAFF
TGTGCCAGCAGCTTAGACAGCATGAACACTGAAGCTTTCTTT
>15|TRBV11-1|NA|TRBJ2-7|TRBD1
CASSLLGQGGYEQYF
TGTGCCAGCAGCTTACTAGGACAGGGCGGCTACGAGCAGTACTTC
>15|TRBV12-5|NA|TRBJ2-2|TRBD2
CASAPLAGGAGELFF
TGTGCTAGTGCGCCGCTAGCGGGAGGAGCCGGGGAGCTGTTTTTT
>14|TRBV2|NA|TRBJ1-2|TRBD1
CARDQTGTIGGYTF
TGTGCCAGGGACCAGACAGGGACCATCGGTGGCTACACCTTC
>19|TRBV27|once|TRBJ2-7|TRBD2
CASRPMETSGSLSPYEQYF
TGTGCCAGCAGACCCATGGAGACTAGCGGGAGCCTCTCGCCCTACGAGCAGTACTTC
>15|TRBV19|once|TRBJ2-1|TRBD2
CASRTSGSQTNEQFF
TGTGCCAGCAGAACTAGCGGGAGCCAGACCAATGAGCAGTTCTTC
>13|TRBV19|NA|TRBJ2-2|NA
CASATGNTGELFF
TGTGCCAGTGCAACAGGGAACACCGGGGAGCTGTTTTTT
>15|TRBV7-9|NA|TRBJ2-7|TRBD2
CASSEGLAGVLEQYF
TGTGCCAGCAGCGAAGGACTAGCGGGAGTGCTTGAGCAGTACTTC
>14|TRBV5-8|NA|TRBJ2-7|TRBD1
CASRRHRGSYEQYF
TGTGCCAGCAGGCGTCACAGGGGTTCCTACGAGCAGTACTTC
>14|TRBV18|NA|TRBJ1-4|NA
CASEGRPKSEKLFF
TGTGCCAGCGAGGGACGCCCTAAGAGTGAAAAACTGTTTTTT
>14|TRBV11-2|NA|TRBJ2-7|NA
CASSFTDRAYEQYF
TGTGCCAGCAGCTTCACCGACAGAGCCTACGAGCAGTACTTC
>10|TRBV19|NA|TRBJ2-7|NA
CASGTYEQYF
TGTGCCAGTGGAACGTACGAGCAGTACTTC
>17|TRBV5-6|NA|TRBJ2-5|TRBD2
CASSFGLAGVFAETQYF
TGTGCCAGCAGCTTCGGACTAGCGGGAGTTTTTGCAGAGACCCAGTACTTC
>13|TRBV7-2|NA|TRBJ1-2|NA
CASSLTVNYGYTF
TGTGCCAGCAGCTTGACAGTTAACTATGGCTACACCTTC
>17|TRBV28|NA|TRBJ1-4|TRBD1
CASSHTPQTGPNEKLFF
TGTGCCAGCAGTCACACACCCCAGACAGGGCCTAATGAAAAACTGTTTTTT
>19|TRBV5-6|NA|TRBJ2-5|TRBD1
CASSHYQAGGLPYQETQYF
TGTGCCAGCAGTCATTACCAGGCAGGGGGCTTACCCTACCAAGAGACCCAGTACTTC